This entry lists 15 T cell receptor beta chains sequenced from one sample in a study of response to subunit inactivated influenza vaccine. Via MiXCR, TCRdb re-called the RT-PCR reads, giving one row per CDR3 protein. The repertoire holds hundreds of thousands of distinct CDR3 sequences, less than 10% seen once, with roughly 13% in the top ten. The starting material was PBMCs from blood, obtained less than 30 months after vaccination. The origin of the receptors is a man between 50 and 75 years old who received an inactivated influenza vaccine.

This clonotype was seen repeatedly, ten times or more. V and J are TRBV7-9 and TRBJ2-5; 7 bases line up with TRBD1. This CDR3 spans 16 amino acids. Unmatched junction bases numbered 12, after V lost 5 bases and J lost 3 bases. The germline gives CDR1 SEHNR, CDR2 FQNEAQ (reference sequence). The CDR3 DNA is TGTGCCAGCAGCCTCAATAGGGACAGAAAAAAAGAGACCCAGTACTTC. This codes for CASSLNRDRKKETQYF.

In this sample, this clonotype turned up many times. This chain links TRBV5-1 with TRBJ2-5; 7 bases line up with TRBD1. V lost 3 bases and J lost 5; bases outside the gene matches: 10. In germline, CDR1 is SGHRS, CDR2 YFSETQ. This CDR3 comprises 15 residues. The CDR3 here is CASSYLTGSDETQYF. The DNA of the CDR3 is TGCGCCAGCAGCTACTTGACAGGGTCGGACGAGACCCAGTACTTC.

This clonotype has a count of ten or more. The CDR3 DNA follows: TGCAGTGCCACCGGGACGGCCTCCTACAATGAGCAGTTCTTC. Translated, it gives CSATGTASYNEQFF. V is TRBV20-1 and J is TRBJ2-1; D is perhaps TRBD1 or TRBD2 (5 bases each). CDR1 and CDR2 (germline): DFQATT, SNEGSKA (reference sequence). This CDR3 region has 14 residues. The ends were cut back, 6 bases at V and 0 bases at J, with 12 bases in the middle.

The sample holds many counts of this clonotype. The chain couples TRBV9 to TRBJ1-3; perhaps TRBD1 as D (5 bases). The CDR3 is 16 amino acids. Germline V gene data show CDR1 as SGDLS and CDR2 as YYNGEE. Trimming took 4 bases from V and 0 from J, leaving 14 bases between them. CDR3 sequence reads: CASSIQWGVSGNTIYF. The DNA for the CDR3 is TGTGCCAGCAGCATCCAGTGGGGGGTCTCTGGAAACACCATATATTTT.

This clonotype was seen at least ten times. The gene calls are TRBV7-2 and TRBJ2-7; TRBD1 matches 7 bases. J lost 4 bases, V lost 1 base, and 4 bases had no gene match. The CDR3 is made up of 14 amino acids. Germline V lookup: CDR1 SGHTA, CDR2 FQGNSA. CDR3 DNA: TGTGCCAGCAGCTTAGGACAGGGTTTATACGAGCAGTACTTC. Translated, it gives CASSLGQGLYEQYF.

In this sample, this clonotype turned up a few times. The chain has TRBV12-3 or TRBV12-4 and TRBJ2-2, with a weak D call TRBD1 (5 bases). This CDR3 has 17 amino acids. The V gene lost 5 bases and the J gene lost 8 bases, with 24 bases spanning the gap. The CDR3 region is CASSPESHTGPLGELFF. The DNA for the CDR3 is TGTGCCAGCAGTCCAGAAAGCCATACAGGACCCCTGGGGGAGCTGTTTTTT.

This clonotype was seen at least ten times. The chain recombines TRBV11-2 with TRBJ2-5, with 12 positions matching TRBD2. CDR3 length equals 18 residues. V dropped 4 bases and J dropped 5; count of bases not matched to a gene: 14. Germline loops: CDR1 SGHAT, CDR2 FQNNGV. The CDR3 loop reads CASSSGASGGALLETQYF. CDR3 sequence (DNA): TGTGCCAGCAGCTCCGGGGCTAGCGGGGGGGCTCTACTGGAGACCCAGTACTTC.

The sample holds a few counts of this clonotype. This chain links TRBV28 with TRBJ1-5; D gene unclear. Between the trimmed V and J ends, which lost 6 bases and 5 bases, there was a span of 8 bases. Germline V gene lookup returns CDR1 MDHEN and CDR2 SYDVKM. There are 12 residues in the CDR3. The CDR3 DNA is TGTGCCAGCAGGGTTCAAGATCAGCCCCAGCATTTT. This codes for CASRVQDQPQHF.

The chain links TRBV6-5 to TRBJ2-5; D is undetermined. Germline values: CDR1 MNHEY, CDR2 SVGAGI. V was clipped by 1 base and J by 5 bases, with 14 bases between them. This CDR3 has 15 residues. The CDR3 is CASSYYVGRTETQYF. The DNA for the CDR3 is TGTGCCAGCAGTTACTATGTGGGAAGAACTGAGACCCAGTACTTC.

This clonotype was seen many times. The rearrangement links TRBV6-4 to TRBJ2-5; D not certain. The germline V and J ends were trimmed by 2 bases and 7 bases, with 11 bases remaining between them. From germline, CDR1 is MRHNA and CDR2 SNTAGT. The CDR3 sequence is 13 residues long. CDR3 residues: CASSDGPSGTQYF. The CDR3 DNA sequence: TGTGCCAGCAGTGACGGGCCCTCAGGGACCCAGTACTTC.

The chain combines TRBV12-3 or TRBV12-4 with TRBJ1-1; D is uncertain. The CDR3 length is 11 residues. V was clipped by 4 bases and J by 6 bases, with 6 bases between them. CDR3 protein: CASSSWAEAFF. The CDR3 coding sequence is TGTGCCAGCAGTTCATGGGCTGAAGCTTTCTTT.

This clonotype showed up just a few times. This chain uses TRBV7-9 with TRBJ2-3; no reliable D call. V lost 0 bases and J lost 4, with 8 bases in between. This CDR3 comprises 14 residues. Germline V gene lookup returns CDR1 SEHNR and CDR2 FQNEAQ (reference sequence). The CDR3 DNA is TGTGCCAGCAGCTTAGCGCAAGACTCAGATACGCAGTATTTT. It codes for CASSLAQDSDTQYF.

This clonotype was detected ten times or more. The V and J genes are TRBV4-2 and TRBJ2-7, with D possibly being TRBD1 (6 bases). CDR1 is LGHNA and CDR2 is YNFKEQ in the germline V gene. Trimming stripped 3 bases from V and 1 base from J, with 13 bases between. The CDR3 has 15 amino acids. The CDR3 sequence: CASSQTQGSSYEQYF. CDR3 sequence (DNA): TGTGCCAGCAGCCAGACACAGGGTTCGTCCTACGAGCAGTACTTC.

This clonotype was detected only a few times. The chain recombines TRBV20-1 with TRBJ2-4; D gene unclear. This CDR3 contains 12 residues. V lost 2 bases, J lost 5 bases, and 7 bases lay in between. The germline CDR1 and CDR2 sequences are DFQATT and SNEGSKA (reference sequence). CDR3 protein: CSARLAENIQYF. For the CDR3, the DNA is TGCAGTGCTAGATTGGCGGAAAACATTCAGTACTTC.

About this clonotype itself: The junction differs from germline at one of its ends, possibly a read error. The V gene is TRBV20-1, the J gene TRBJ1-5; D not resolved. Germline V gene data show CDR1 as DFQATT and CDR2 as SNEGSKA (reference sequence). The CDR3 consists of 17 residues. CDR3 DNA sequence: TGCAGTTCTAGAGATAGGCACCGGGCCTCTAGCAATCAGCCCCAGCATTTT. Protein: CSSRDRHRASSNQPQHF.